This TCR beta chain was identified during a study of cytomegalovirus exposure and HLA in healthy donors. Researchers ran the PCR with 60 Vbeta and 13 Jbeta primers. Measured with immunoSEQ multiplex PCR; TCRdb has only the in-frame clones, and not every one. This sample has around 100,000 clones, with approximately 70% found just once. Losses at the gene ends were 0 bases for V and 5 bases for J; bases not matched to a gene: 1. The germline V gene has CDR1 MNHEY and CDR2 SMNVEV (reference sequence). This CDR3 region has 14 residues. Study observations and caveats: A later analysis showed HLA-associated TCR beta chains outstripping equally common others in clonal expansion. Most of the TCR beta V segments (in an earlier analysis) were productive either about 90% or about 30% of the time.

For this clone: Its antigen is not identified.

Sequencing was carried out using PBMCs. The chain carries TRBV27 and TRBJ1-5; 7 bases are a match to TRBD1. The receptor comes from a woman younger than 35 in good health and CMV-seropositive. In DNA form, the CDR3 reads TGTGCCAGCAGTTTATCTGACAGGGATCAGCCCCAGCATTTT. This gives the protein CASSLSDRDQPQHF.